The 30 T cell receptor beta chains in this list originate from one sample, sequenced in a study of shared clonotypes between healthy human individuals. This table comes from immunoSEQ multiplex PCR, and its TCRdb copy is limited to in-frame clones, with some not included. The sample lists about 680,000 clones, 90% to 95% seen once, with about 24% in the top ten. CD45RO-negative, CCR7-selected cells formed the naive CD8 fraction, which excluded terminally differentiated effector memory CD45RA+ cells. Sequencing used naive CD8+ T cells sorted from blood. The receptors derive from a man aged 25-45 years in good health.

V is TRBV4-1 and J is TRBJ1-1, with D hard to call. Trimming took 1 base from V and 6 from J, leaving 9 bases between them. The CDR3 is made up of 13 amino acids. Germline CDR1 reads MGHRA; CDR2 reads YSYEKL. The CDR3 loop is CASSQVGTAEAFF. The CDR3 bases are TGCGCCAGCAGCCAAGTAGGTACAGCTGAAGCTTTCTTT.

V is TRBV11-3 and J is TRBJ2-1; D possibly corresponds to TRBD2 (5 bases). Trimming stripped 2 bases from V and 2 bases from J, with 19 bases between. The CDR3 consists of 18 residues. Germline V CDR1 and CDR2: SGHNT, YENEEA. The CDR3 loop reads CASSLRGPSSYAYNEQFF. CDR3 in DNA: TGTGCCAGCAGCTTACGTGGCCCTAGCTCTTATGCCTACAATGAGCAGTTCTTC.

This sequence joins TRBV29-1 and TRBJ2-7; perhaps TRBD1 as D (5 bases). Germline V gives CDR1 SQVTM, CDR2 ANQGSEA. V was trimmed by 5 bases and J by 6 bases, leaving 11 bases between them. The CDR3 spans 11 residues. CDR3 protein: CSVLQGLEQYF. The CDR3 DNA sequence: TGCAGCGTTTTGCAGGGTCTCGAGCAGTACTTC.

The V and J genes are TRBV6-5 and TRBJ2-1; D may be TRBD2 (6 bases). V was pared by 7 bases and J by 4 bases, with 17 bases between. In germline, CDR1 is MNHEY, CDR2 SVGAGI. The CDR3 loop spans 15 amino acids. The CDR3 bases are TGTGCCAGCAACCCGGGGGTAGCGCCTTACAATGAGCAGTTCTTC. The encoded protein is CASNPGVAPYNEQFF.

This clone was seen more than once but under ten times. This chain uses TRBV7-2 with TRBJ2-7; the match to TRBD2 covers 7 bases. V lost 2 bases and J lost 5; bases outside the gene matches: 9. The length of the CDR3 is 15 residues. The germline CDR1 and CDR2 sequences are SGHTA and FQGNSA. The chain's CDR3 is CASSLNGGSPNEQYF. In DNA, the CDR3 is TGTGCCAGCAGCTTAAACGGGGGGTCCCCTAACGAGCAGTACTTC.

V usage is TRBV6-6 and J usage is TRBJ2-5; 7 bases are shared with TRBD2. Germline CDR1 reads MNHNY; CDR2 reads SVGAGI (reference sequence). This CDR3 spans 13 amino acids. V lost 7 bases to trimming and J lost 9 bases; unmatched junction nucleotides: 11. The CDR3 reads CASKGSGSGAQYF. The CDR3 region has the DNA TGTGCCAGCAAGGGTAGCGGGTCCGGGGCCCAGTACTTC.

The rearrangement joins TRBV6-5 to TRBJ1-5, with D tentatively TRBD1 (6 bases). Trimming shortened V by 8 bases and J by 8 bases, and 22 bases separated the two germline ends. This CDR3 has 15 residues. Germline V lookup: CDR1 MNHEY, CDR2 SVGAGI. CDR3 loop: CASAELQGTQEPQHF. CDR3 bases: TGTGCCAGCGCTGAACTACAGGGTACCCAGGAGCCCCAGCATTTT.

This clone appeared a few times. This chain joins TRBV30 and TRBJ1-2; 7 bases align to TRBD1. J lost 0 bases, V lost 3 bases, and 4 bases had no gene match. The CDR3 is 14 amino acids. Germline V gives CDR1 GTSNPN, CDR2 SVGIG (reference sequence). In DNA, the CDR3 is TGTGCCTGGAGCCCAGGGGGGGCTAACTATGGCTACACCTTC. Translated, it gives CAWSPGGANYGYTF.

CDR3 amino acids: CAISETLAGFAGELFF. The CDR3 DNA follows: TGTGCCATCAGTGAAACTCTAGCTGGGTTTGCCGGGGAGCTGTTTTTT. The chain has TRBV10-3 and TRBJ2-2; TRBD2 is a possible D gene (5 bases). The CDR3 length is 16 residues. Germline CDR1 and CDR2: ENHRY and SYGVKD. V lost 3 bases and J lost 6, with 17 bases in between.

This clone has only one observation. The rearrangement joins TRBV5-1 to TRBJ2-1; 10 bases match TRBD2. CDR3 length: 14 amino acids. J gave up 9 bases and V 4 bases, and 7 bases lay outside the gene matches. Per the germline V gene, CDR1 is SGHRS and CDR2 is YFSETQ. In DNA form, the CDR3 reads TGCGCCAGCAGCGCATCTAGCGGGAGTATTGAGCAGTTCTTC. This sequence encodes CASSASSGSIEQFF.

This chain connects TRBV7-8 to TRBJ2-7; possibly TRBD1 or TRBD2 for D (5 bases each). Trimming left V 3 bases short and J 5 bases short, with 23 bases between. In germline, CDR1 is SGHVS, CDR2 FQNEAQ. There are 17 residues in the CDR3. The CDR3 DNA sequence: TGTGCCAGCAGCTTTAGGGTACGGGGCGCGGATCAGAACGAGCAGTACTTC. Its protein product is CASSFRVRGADQNEQYF. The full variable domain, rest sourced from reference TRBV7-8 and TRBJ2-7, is GAGVSQSPRYKVAKRGQDVALRCDPISGHVSLFWYQQALGQGPEFLTYFQNEAQLDKSGLPSDRFFAERPEGSVSTLKIQRTQQEDSAVYLCASSFRVRGADQNEQYFGPGTRLTVT.

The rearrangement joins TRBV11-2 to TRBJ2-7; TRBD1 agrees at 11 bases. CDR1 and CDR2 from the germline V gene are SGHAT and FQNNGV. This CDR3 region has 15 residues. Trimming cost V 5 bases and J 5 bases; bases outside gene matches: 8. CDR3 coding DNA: TGTGCCAGCAGCGTCCGGACAGGGGGCATTCACGAGCAGTACTTC. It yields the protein CASSVRTGGIHEQYF.

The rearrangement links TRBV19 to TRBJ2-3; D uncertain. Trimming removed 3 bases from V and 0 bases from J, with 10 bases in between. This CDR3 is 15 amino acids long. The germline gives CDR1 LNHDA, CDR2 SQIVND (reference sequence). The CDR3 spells CASSIPLDSTDTQYF. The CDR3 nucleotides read TGTGCCAGTAGTATTCCCCTGGACAGCACAGATACGCAGTATTTT.

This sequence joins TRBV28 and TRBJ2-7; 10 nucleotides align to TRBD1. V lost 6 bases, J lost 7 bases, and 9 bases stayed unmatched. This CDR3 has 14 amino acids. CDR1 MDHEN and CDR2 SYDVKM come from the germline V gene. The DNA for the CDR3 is TGTGCCAGCAGGGACAGGGGGGACCTCCGGGAGCAGTACTTC. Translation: CASRDRGDLREQYF. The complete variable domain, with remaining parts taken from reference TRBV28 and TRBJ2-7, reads DVKVTQSSRYLVKRTGEKVFLECVQDMDHENMFWYRQDPGLGLRLIYFSYDVKMKEKGDIPEGYSVSREKKERFSLILESASTNQTSMYLCASRDRGDLREQYFGPGTRLTVT.

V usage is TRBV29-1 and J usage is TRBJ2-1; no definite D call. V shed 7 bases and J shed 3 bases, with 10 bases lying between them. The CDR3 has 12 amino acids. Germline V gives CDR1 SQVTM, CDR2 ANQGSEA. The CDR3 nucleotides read TGCAGCGGGGCCCTGGACTACAATGAGCAGTTCTTC. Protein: CSGALDYNEQFF.

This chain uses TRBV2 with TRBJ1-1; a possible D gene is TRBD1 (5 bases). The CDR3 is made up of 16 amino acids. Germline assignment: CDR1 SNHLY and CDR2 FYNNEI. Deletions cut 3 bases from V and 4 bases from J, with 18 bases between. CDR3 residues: CASSEVDSGLFTEAFF. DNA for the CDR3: TGTGCCAGCAGTGAGGTCGACAGTGGGCTTTTCACTGAAGCTTTCTTT.

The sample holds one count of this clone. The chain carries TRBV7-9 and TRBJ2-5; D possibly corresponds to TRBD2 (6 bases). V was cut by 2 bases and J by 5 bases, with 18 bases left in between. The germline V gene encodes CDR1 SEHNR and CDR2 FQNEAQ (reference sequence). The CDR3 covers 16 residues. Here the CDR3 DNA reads TGTGCCAGCAGCTTAATCGCGGATAGCGGCCTGGAGACCCAGTACTTC. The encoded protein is CASSLIADSGLETQYF.

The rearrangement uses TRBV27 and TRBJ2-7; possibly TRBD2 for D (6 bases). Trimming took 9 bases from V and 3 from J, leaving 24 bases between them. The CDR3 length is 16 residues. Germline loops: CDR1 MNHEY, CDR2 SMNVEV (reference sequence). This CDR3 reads CASSRLVDRRFYEQYF. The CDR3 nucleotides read TGTGCCAGTTCGCGACTAGTCGATCGGCGTTTCTACGAGCAGTACTTC.

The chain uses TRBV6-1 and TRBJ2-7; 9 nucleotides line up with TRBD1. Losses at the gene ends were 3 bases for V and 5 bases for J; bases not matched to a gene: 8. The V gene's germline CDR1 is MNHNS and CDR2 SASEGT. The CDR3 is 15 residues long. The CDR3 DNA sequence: TGTGCCAGCAGTGACCCCGGGACAGGGACCCACGAGCAGTACTTC. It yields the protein CASSDPGTGTHEQYF.

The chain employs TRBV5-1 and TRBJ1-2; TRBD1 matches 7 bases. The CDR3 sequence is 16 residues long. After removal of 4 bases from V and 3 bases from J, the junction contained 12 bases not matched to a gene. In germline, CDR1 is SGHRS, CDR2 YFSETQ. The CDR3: CASSRLTGEEYYGYTF. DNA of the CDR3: TGCGCCAGCAGCCGTTTAACAGGGGAAGAGTACTATGGCTACACCTTC.

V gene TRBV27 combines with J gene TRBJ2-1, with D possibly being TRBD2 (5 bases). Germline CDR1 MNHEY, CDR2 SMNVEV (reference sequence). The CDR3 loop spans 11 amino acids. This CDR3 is CACGRYNEQFF. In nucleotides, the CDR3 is TGTGCTTGCGGGCGGTACAATGAGCAGTTCTTC.

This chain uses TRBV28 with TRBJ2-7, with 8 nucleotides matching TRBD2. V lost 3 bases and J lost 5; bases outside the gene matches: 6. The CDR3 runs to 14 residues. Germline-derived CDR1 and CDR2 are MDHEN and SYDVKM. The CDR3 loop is CASSLSGGLNEQYF. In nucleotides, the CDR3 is TGTGCCAGCAGTTTGTCGGGAGGGCTAAACGAGCAGTACTTC.

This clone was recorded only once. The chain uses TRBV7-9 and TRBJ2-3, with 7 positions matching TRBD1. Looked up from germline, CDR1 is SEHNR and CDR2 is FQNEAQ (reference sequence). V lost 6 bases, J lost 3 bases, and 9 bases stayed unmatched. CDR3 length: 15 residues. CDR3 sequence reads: CASSYGQVSTDTQYF. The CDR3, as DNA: TGTGCCAGCAGTTACGGACAGGTATCGACAGATACGCAGTATTTT.

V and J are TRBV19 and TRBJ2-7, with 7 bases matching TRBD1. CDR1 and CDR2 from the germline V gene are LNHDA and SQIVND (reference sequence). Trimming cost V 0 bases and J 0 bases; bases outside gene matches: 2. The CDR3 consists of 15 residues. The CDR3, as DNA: TGTGCCAGTAGTATAGAGGGACAGAGCTCCTACGAGCAGTACTTC. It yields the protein CASSIEGQSSYEQYF.

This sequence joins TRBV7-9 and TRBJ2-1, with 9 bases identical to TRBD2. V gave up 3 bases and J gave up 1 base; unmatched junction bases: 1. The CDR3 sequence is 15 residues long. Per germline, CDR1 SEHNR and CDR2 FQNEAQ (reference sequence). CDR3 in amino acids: CASSFGLASYNEQFF. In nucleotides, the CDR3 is TGTGCCAGCAGCTTCGGACTAGCGTCCTACAATGAGCAGTTCTTC.

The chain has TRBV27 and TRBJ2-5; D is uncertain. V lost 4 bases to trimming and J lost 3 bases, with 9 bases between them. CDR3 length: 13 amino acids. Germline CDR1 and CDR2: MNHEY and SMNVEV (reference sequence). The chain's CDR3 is CASSYPGEETQYF. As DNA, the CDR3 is TGTGCCAGCAGTTACCCTGGGGAAGAGACCCAGTACTTC.

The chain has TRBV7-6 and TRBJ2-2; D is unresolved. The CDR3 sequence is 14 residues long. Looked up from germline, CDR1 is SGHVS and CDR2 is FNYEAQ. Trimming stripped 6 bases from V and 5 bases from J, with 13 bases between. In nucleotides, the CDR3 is TGTGCCAGCAGTGGCCTCCCGGAGACCGGGGAGCTGTTTTTT. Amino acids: CASSGLPETGELFF.

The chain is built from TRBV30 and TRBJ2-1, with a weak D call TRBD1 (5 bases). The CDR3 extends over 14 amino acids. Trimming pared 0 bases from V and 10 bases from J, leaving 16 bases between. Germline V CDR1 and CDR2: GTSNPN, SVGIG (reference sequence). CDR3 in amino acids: CAWSVPGGAFEQFF. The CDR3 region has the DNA TGTGCCTGGAGTGTACCGGGTGGGGCGTTCGAGCAGTTCTTC.

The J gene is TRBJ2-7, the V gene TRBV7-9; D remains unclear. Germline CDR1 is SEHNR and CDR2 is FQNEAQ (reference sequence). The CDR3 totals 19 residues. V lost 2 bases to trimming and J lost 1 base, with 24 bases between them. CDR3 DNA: TGTGCCAGCAGCTTAATGAAGGCAGACTCATCAACCGGATCCTACGAGCAGTACTTC. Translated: CASSLMKADSSTGSYEQYF.

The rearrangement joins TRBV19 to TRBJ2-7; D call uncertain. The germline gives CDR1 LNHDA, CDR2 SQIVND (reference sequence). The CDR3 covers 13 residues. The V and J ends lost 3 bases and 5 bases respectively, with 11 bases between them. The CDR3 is CASSILVSDEQYF. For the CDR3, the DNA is TGTGCCAGTAGTATCTTGGTTTCAGACGAGCAGTACTTC.